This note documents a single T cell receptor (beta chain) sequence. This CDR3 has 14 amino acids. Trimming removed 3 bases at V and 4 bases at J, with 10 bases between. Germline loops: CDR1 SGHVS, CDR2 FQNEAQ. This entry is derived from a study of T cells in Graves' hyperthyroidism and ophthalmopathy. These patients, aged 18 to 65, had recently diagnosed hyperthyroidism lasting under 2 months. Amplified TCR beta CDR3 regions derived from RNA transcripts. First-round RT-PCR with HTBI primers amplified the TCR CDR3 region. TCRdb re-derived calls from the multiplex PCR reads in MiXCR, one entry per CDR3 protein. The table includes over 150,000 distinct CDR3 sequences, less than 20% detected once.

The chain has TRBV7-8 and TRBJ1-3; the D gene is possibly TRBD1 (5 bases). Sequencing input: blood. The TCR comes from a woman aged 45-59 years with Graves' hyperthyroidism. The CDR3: CASSLVRAGNTIYF. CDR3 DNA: TGTGCCAGCAGCTTGGTCAGGGCGGGAAACACCATATATTTT.